Listed below are T cell receptor beta chains from one sample, sequenced in a study of a mutant IDH1 vaccine in newly diagnosed glioma. Repertoires were generated with immunoSEQ multiplex PCR, while TCRdb's copy carries only in-frame clones and drops some. The repertoire holds tens of thousands of clones, about 81% seen once, with roughly 8.1% in the top ten. Antigens for these TCRs are unknown. Material: PBMCs, obtained from a glioma patient whose treatment included an IDH1 peptide vaccine. The receptors stem from a woman between 35 and 50 years old with glioma. Some clones in this sample may be carry-over from other donors' samples. The CDR3 runs from the conserved cysteine through the conserved F or W. The order of the fields is clone size, V gene, CDR3 length, CDR3 protein. Not every row has a clone size; where given, it reads once, few, many or a size class.

clone_size: .; v_call: TRBV9; cdr3_length: 15; cdr3_aa: CASSSILRRNYGYTF
clone_size: .; v_call: TRBV6-5; cdr3_length: 12; cdr3_aa: CASSYFGTAQFF
clone_size: once; v_call: TRBV9; cdr3_length: 15; cdr3_aa: CASSPRGIRSHEQYF
clone_size: .; v_call: TRBV2; cdr3_length: 12; cdr3_aa: CASSENRDGYTF
clone_size: .; v_call: TRBV19; cdr3_length: 19; cdr3_aa: CASSIARDRSSRLNTEAFF
clone_size: .; v_call: TRBV5-1; cdr3_length: 15; cdr3_aa: CASSLAGATTGELFF
clone_size: .; v_call: TRBV5-6; cdr3_length: 11; cdr3_aa: CASSFTYEQYF
clone_size: .; v_call: TRBV5-4; cdr3_length: 15; cdr3_aa: CASSLGGGATYEQYF
clone_size: .; v_call: TRBV19; cdr3_length: 13; cdr3_aa: CASSAAMNTEAFF
clone_size: .; v_call: TRBV30; cdr3_length: 14; cdr3_aa: CAWSRGTSQETQYF
clone_size: .; v_call: TRBV11-2; cdr3_length: 13; cdr3_aa: CASSLGQKVGYTF
clone_size: .; v_call: TRBV13; cdr3_length: 12; cdr3_aa: CASSLGQDTQYF
clone_size: .; v_call: TRBV7-9; cdr3_length: 14; cdr3_aa: CASRLYSNTGELFF
clone_size: .; v_call: TRBV30; cdr3_length: 14; cdr3_aa: CAWSVLLYTGELFF
clone_size: .; v_call: TRBV9; cdr3_length: 13; cdr3_aa: CASSVLRNTEAFF
clone_size: once; v_call: TRBV7-2; cdr3_length: 11; cdr3_aa: CASSFVETQYF
clone_size: .; v_call: TRBV27; cdr3_length: 13; cdr3_aa: CASSFAVNSPLHF
clone_size: .; v_call: TRBV7-9; cdr3_length: 12; cdr3_aa: CASSSQGWEAFF
clone_size: .; v_call: TRBV5-6; cdr3_length: 17; cdr3_aa: CASTSGALPPGPGELFF
clone_size: .; v_call: TRBV10-1; cdr3_length: 14; cdr3_aa: CASSVGTEAYEQYF
clone_size: .; v_call: TRBV19; cdr3_length: 12; cdr3_aa: CASSMGPYGYTF
clone_size: .; v_call: TRBV19; cdr3_length: 14; cdr3_aa: CASSKRQNEEKLFF
clone_size: .; v_call: TRBV19; cdr3_length: 14; cdr3_aa: CASSWGAPGNTIYF
clone_size: .; v_call: TRBV6-8; cdr3_length: 18; cdr3_aa: CASTDSRPPTKGTDTQYF
clone_size: once; v_call: TRBV7-9; cdr3_length: 15; cdr3_aa: CASIMGTVSTDTQYF
clone_size: .; v_call: TRBV6-5; cdr3_length: 15; cdr3_aa: CASSYDSEVPEKLFF
clone_size: .; v_call: TRBV5-1; cdr3_length: 15; cdr3_aa: CASSLGTQGSQPQHF
clone_size: .; v_call: TRBV19; cdr3_length: 15; cdr3_aa: CASSRLAGVGGEQFF
clone_size: few; v_call: TRBV5-4; cdr3_length: 15; cdr3_aa: CASSLAATGGGELFF
clone_size: .; v_call: TRBV2; cdr3_length: 13; cdr3_aa: CASRGAGTGELFF
clone_size: .; v_call: TRBV5-1; cdr3_length: 14; cdr3_aa: CASSLVRHNEKLFF
clone_size: .; v_call: TRBV19; cdr3_length: 12; cdr3_aa: CASSSRTVEAFF
clone_size: .; v_call: TRBV10-3; cdr3_length: 18; cdr3_aa: CAISESITDRGFNGELFF
clone_size: .; v_call: TRBV2; cdr3_length: 15; cdr3_aa: CASSESAGRNTEAFF
clone_size: few; v_call: TRBV7-9; cdr3_length: 13; cdr3_aa: CASGLGQNTEAFF
clone_size: .; v_call: TRBV19; cdr3_length: 16; cdr3_aa: CASSINPGSMNTEAFF
clone_size: .; v_call: TRBV7-9; cdr3_length: 14; cdr3_aa: CASSLGQSQETQYF
clone_size: few; v_call: TRBV5-1; cdr3_length: 14; cdr3_aa: CASSLVPGNTEAFF
clone_size: .; v_call: TRBV5-8; cdr3_length: 16; cdr3_aa: CASSFSGNWDTGELFF
clone_size: .; v_call: TRBV10-2; cdr3_length: 14; cdr3_aa: CASSTQALGDGYTF
clone_size: .; v_call: TRBV7-9; cdr3_length: 15; cdr3_aa: CASSYLSTVNYGYTF
clone_size: .; v_call: TRBV7-8; cdr3_length: 16; cdr3_aa: CASSPDRTRGGETQYF
clone_size: .; v_call: TRBV10-1; cdr3_length: 14; cdr3_aa: CASSDILPTGELFF
clone_size: .; v_call: TRBV6-5; cdr3_length: 14; cdr3_aa: CASSTRLATDTQYF
clone_size: .; v_call: TRBV5-1; cdr3_length: 15; cdr3_aa: CASSPPGSSYNEQFF
clone_size: .; v_call: TRBV30; cdr3_length: 13; cdr3_aa: CAWTRQGATEAFF
clone_size: .; v_call: TRBV5-6; cdr3_length: 14; cdr3_aa: CASSPGLRNTEAFF
clone_size: few; v_call: TRBV4-1; cdr3_length: 13; cdr3_aa: CASSGPNSEKLFF
clone_size: few; v_call: TRBV29-1; cdr3_length: 13; cdr3_aa: CSVWLRWTGELFF
clone_size: once; v_call: TRBV10-2; cdr3_length: 15; cdr3_aa: CASSSGVLYQETQYF
clone_size: .; v_call: TRBV27; cdr3_length: 12; cdr3_aa: CASSLQAGELFF
clone_size: .; v_call: TRBV6-5; cdr3_length: 13; cdr3_aa: CASSSSPLYGYTF
clone_size: .; v_call: TRBV30; cdr3_length: 15; cdr3_aa: CAWIGQGSTNEKLFF
clone_size: .; v_call: TRBV19; cdr3_length: 14; cdr3_aa: CASSGHYMTGELFF
clone_size: .; v_call: TRBV20-1; cdr3_length: 9; cdr3_aa: CSEDTEAFF
clone_size: .; v_call: TRBV10-3; cdr3_length: 15; cdr3_aa: CAISVWQGVYNEQFF
clone_size: .; v_call: TRBV25-1; cdr3_length: 13; cdr3_aa: CASSLLTGTEAFF
clone_size: .; v_call: TRBV20-1; cdr3_length: 10; cdr3_aa: CSAFYNEQFF
clone_size: once; v_call: TRBV6-6; cdr3_length: 14; cdr3_aa: CASSYGGVGLEQYF